The entry below gives a single T cell receptor beta chain sequence along with its context. Its antigen is as yet unknown. The entry originates in a study of graft-versus-host responses after intestinal transplantation. Study background: All of the recipients had induction that used anti-thymocyte globulin, then tacrolimus and steroids for two to four years. Overall study results and limits: Recipient bone marrow held GvH clones, some seen earlier in ileum or blood. Clonal ratios of graft-versus-host to host-versus-graft in allografts were high for patients exhibiting graft-donor T cell macrochimerism.

Germline CDR1 is SGHTA and CDR2 is FQGNSA. The CDR3 is 13 residues long. Trimming at V came to 5 bases and at J to 2 bases, leaving 2 bases not matched to a gene. This table comes from immunoSEQ multiplex PCR, and its TCRdb copy is limited to in-frame clones, with some not included. In the table there are about 120,000 clones, over 85% of which are singletons. V usage is TRBV7-2 and J usage is TRBJ2-7, with 8 bases matching TRBD1. The sequence derives from a human donor who was the organ donor for an intestinal transplant. Sequenced here: unstimulated CD4+ T cells sorted from spleen or lymph node cells, sampled before transplant. In DNA form, the CDR3 reads TGTGCCAGCAGCCGGGACAGGACCTACGAGCAGTACTTC. Protein: CASSRDRTYEQYF.